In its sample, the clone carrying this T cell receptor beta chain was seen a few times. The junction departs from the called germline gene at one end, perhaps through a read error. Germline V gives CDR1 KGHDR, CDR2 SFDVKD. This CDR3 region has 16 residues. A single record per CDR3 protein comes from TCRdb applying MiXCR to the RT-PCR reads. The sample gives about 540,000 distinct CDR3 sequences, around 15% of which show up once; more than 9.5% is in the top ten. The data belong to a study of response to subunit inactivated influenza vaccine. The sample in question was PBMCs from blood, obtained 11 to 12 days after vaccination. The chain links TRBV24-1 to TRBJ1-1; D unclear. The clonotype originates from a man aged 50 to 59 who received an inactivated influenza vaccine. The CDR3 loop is CATSDSQRGKNAEAFF. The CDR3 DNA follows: TGTGCCACCAGTGATTCACAGAGAGGAAAGAACGCTGAAGCTTTCTTT.